Sequencing of this T cell receptor beta chain was carried out in a study of T cells in Graves' hyperthyroidism and ophthalmopathy. The ends lost 3 bases at V and 2 bases at J; junction bases unmatched: 4. Germline loops: CDR1 MNHGY, CDR2 SVAAGI. The CDR3 is made up of 14 amino acids. It was RNA transcripts that yielded the amplified TCR beta CDR3 regions. The HTBI primer set drove a first-round RT-PCR of the TCR CDR3. TCRdb re-called the multiplex PCR reads with MiXCR, one entry per CDR3 protein. The top ten hold around a third of the sample, which has 660,000 or so distinct CDR3 sequences, under 25% seen once.

The chain uses TRBV6-9 and TRBJ2-7, with TRBD1 identical over 7 bases. Sequences were obtained from blood. The TCR comes from a man aged 25-45 years with Graves' ophthalmopathy. Written as DNA, the CDR3 is TGTGCCAGCAGTTACGTAGGGGGCCCCTACGAGCAGTACTTC. Translated, it gives CASSYVGGPYEQYF.